Below are 24 T cell receptor beta chains sequenced from a single sample in a study of OX40 agonist ivuxolimab in advanced cancers. Sequencing was performed with immunoSEQ multiplex PCR; in TCRdb, only in-frame clones are kept and a portion is missing. The table records tens of thousands of clones, roughly nine tenths of them present only once. Sequenced here: CD4+ or CD8+ T cells sorted from blood, sampled in a trial of the OX40 agonist ivuxolimab. The receptors shown here come from an adult with an advanced solid tumor such as melanoma, head and neck, liver or kidney cancer.

This rearrangement joins TRBV10-3 to TRBJ1-5, with TRBD1 as a possible D gene (5 bases). Germline V lookup: CDR1 ENHRY, CDR2 SYGVKD. This CDR3 is 16 amino acids long. Trimming removed 0 bases from V and 7 bases from J, with 16 bases in between. CDR3 in amino acids: CAISESTQGGEQPQHF. In nucleotides, the CDR3 is TGTGCCATCAGTGAGTCGACTCAGGGAGGGGAGCAGCCCCAGCATTTT.

The gene calls are TRBV2 and TRBJ1-5; possible D gene TRBD1, 5 bases. Germline V lookup: CDR1 SNHLY, CDR2 FYNNEI. Trimming took 6 bases from V and 7 from J, leaving 16 bases between them. The CDR3 totals 14 residues. CDR3 loop: CASSLDSVEQPQHF. CDR3 DNA sequence: TGTGCCAGCAGCCTTGACAGTGTCGAACAGCCCCAGCATTTT.

The V call is TRBV10-1, the J call TRBJ1-5; D might be TRBD1 (5 bases). Germline V CDR1 and CDR2: WNHNN, SYGVQD (reference sequence). The length of the CDR3 is 15 residues. The V gene lost 7 bases and the J gene lost 0 bases, with 13 bases spanning the gap. Here the CDR3 reads CASTVTDYSNQPQHF. The CDR3 DNA follows: TGCGCCAGCACGGTGACAGACTATAGCAATCAGCCCCAGCATTTT.

The chain employs TRBV19 and TRBJ2-3; either TRBD1 or TRBD2 may fit D (6 bases each). Germline values: CDR1 LNHDA, CDR2 SQIVND (reference sequence). The CDR3 totals 13 residues. Trimming removed 5 bases at V and 3 bases at J, with 9 bases between. The CDR3 loop is CASSGGLTDTQYF. The CDR3 coding sequence is TGTGCCAGTAGTGGGGGGCTAACAGATACGCAGTATTTT.

The rearrangement links TRBV10-1 to TRBJ2-7; 10 bases are a match to TRBD2. This CDR3 contains 19 residues. Unmatched junction bases numbered 15, after V lost 3 bases and J lost 1 base. Germline V gene sequence: CDR1 WNHNN, CDR2 SYGVQD (reference sequence). The CDR3 reads CASSDPDRFGTSDSYEQYF. The CDR3 region has the DNA TGCGCCAGCAGTGACCCAGACAGGTTCGGGACTAGCGATTCCTACGAGCAGTACTTC.

V usage is TRBV5-1 and J usage is TRBJ2-2; possibly TRBD1 for D (6 bases). Per the germline V gene, CDR1 is SGHRS and CDR2 is YFSETQ. The V end was cut by 3 bases, the J end by 1 base, with 10 bases between. CDR3 length equals 15 residues. CDR3 in amino acids: CASSSGHQNTGELFF. Here the CDR3 DNA reads TGCGCCAGCAGCTCGGGACATCAGAACACCGGGGAGCTGTTTTTT.

This chain's CDR3 is CASSASGQGANQPQHF. The CDR3 nucleotides are TGTGCCAGCAGCGCCTCAGGACAGGGTGCCAATCAGCCCCAGCATTTT. This chain uses TRBV5-4 with TRBJ1-5; TRBD1 matches at 8 bases. This CDR3 contains 16 residues. The V gene end was trimmed by 4 bases and the J gene end by 3 bases; junction bases not matched to a gene: 9. Looked up from germline, CDR1 is SGHNT and CDR2 is YYREEE (reference sequence).

The chain uses TRBV19 and TRBJ1-1; possible D gene TRBD1, 5 bases. Trimming took 7 bases from V and 4 from J, leaving 19 bases between them. Per the germline V gene, CDR1 is LNHDA and CDR2 is SQIVND (reference sequence). This CDR3 is 15 amino acids long. The CDR3 loop is CASTHGGEKGTEAFF. CDR3 nucleotides: TGTGCCAGTACTCACGGGGGGGAGAAGGGCACTGAAGCTTTCTTT.

The chain joins TRBV15 to TRBJ2-7; 8 nucleotides line up with TRBD2. The CDR3 has 14 residues. The germline V gene encodes CDR1 LNHNV and CDR2 YYDKDF (reference sequence). J was trimmed by 5 bases and V by 5 bases; bases with no gene match: 8. Written as DNA, the CDR3 is TGTGCCACCAGCCCGGGAGGGCCGATAGACGAGCAGTACTTC. Protein product: CATSPGGPIDEQYF.

Written as DNA, the CDR3 is TGTGCCTGGACCCCTTCCAGGGACGACACTGAAGCTTTCTTT. Amino acids: CAWTPSRDDTEAFF. The V gene is TRBV30, the J gene TRBJ1-1; D is perhaps TRBD1 (5 bases). The CDR3 sequence is 14 residues long. Trimming left V 4 bases short and J 3 bases short, with 15 bases between. Per germline, CDR1 GTSNPN and CDR2 SVGIG (reference sequence).

CDR3 sequence (DNA): TGTGCCAGCAGCTTAGAATCAACAGGGGCTGGAAACACCATATATTTT. Translation: CASSLESTGAGNTIYF. This chain links TRBV7-9 with TRBJ1-3, with 7 nucleotides matching TRBD1. With 1 base clipped from V and 2 bases from J, the junction kept 5 bases outside the gene matches. This CDR3 is 16 amino acids long. Per germline, CDR1 SEHNR and CDR2 FQNEAQ (reference sequence).

There are a few counts of this clone. The J gene is TRBJ2-7, the V gene TRBV7-9, with 7 bases matching TRBD1. Per germline, CDR1 SEHNR and CDR2 FQNEAQ (reference sequence). V trimming: 1 base; J trimming: 9 bases; junction bases outside the gene matches: 0. This CDR3 region has 11 residues. CDR3 amino acids: CASSLGDRQYF. The CDR3 nucleotides are TGTGCCAGCAGCTTAGGGGACAGGCAGTACTTC.

The V and J genes are TRBV27 and TRBJ1-1; D gene unclear. V was clipped by 0 bases and J by 3 bases, with 8 bases between them. Looked up from germline, CDR1 is MNHEY and CDR2 is SMNVEV (reference sequence). This CDR3 spans 14 amino acids. CDR3 nucleotides: TGTGCCAGCAGTTTATCGGCAGGATACACTGAAGCTTTCTTT. Translation gives CASSLSAGYTEAFF.

V and J are TRBV2 and TRBJ2-7; D unclear. The CDR3 is 14 amino acids. The V gene lost 6 bases and the J gene lost 3 bases, with 15 bases spanning the gap. Germline V lookup: CDR1 SNHLY, CDR2 FYNNEI. The CDR3 is CASSQYGPLYEQYF. CDR3 nucleotides: TGTGCCAGCAGCCAGTACGGGCCCCTCTACGAGCAGTACTTC. The variable domain in full, with the rest retrieved from reference TRBV2 and TRBJ2-7, is EPEVTQTPSHQVTQMGQEVILRCVPISNHLYFYWYRQILGQKVEFLVSFYNNEISEKSEIFDDQFSVERPDGSNFTLKIRSTKLEDSAMYFCASSQYGPLYEQYFGPGTRLTVT.

The chain employs TRBV6-4 and TRBJ1-1, with a weak D call TRBD1 (5 bases). The CDR3 covers 13 residues. The V and J ends lost 8 bases and 1 base respectively, with 11 bases between them. Germline assignment: CDR1 MRHNA and CDR2 SNTAGT. The CDR3: CASSRGGNTEAFF. The CDR3 DNA follows: TGTGCCAGCTCTCGGGGGGGGAACACTGAAGCTTTCTTT.

As DNA, the CDR3 is TGTGCCAGCAGGGTAGGGGAGTTCAATCAGCCCCAGCATTTT. This sequence encodes CASRVGEFNQPQHF. The rearrangement joins TRBV2 to TRBJ1-5; D perhaps matches TRBD1 (5 bases). The CDR3 spans 14 residues. The V end lost 6 bases, the J end lost 3 bases, and 12 bases lay between the germline ends. Germline CDR1 and CDR2: SNHLY and FYNNEI.

The chain has TRBV7-6 and TRBJ2-2, with D perhaps given as TRBD1 or TRBD2 (5 bases each). With 0 bases removed from V and 7 bases from J, the gap between germline ends came to 15 bases. This CDR3 has 16 residues. Germline CDR1 reads SGHVS; CDR2 reads FNYEAQ. Here the CDR3 DNA reads TGTGCCAGCAGCTTAGCAGACCCGGGACGGGGCGGGGAGCTGTTTTTT. Translation: CASSLADPGRGGELFF.

V usage is TRBV5-1 and J usage is TRBJ1-4; D is ambiguous. V lost 2 bases to trimming and J lost 4 bases, with 12 bases between them. CDR3 length: 15 residues. CDR1 and CDR2 (germline): SGHRS, YFSETQ. The CDR3 coding sequence is TGCGCCAGCAGCTTAATCGGCGGAGGTAATGAAAAACTGTTTTTT. Translating gives CASSLIGGGNEKLFF.

The chain joins TRBV2 to TRBJ1-5; tentative D call: TRBD1 (6 bases). The CDR3 is made up of 15 amino acids. Germline CDR1 reads SNHLY; CDR2 reads FYNNEI. V lost 5 bases and J 5 bases, leaving 16 bases between the germline ends. The CDR3 DNA reads as TGTGCCAGCAGTTCTCAGGGCAGGGGTGATCAGCCCCAGCATTTT. Translating it yields CASSSQGRGDQPQHF. Filled out from reference TRBV2 and TRBJ1-5, the complete variable domain reads EPEVTQTPSHQVTQMGQEVILRCVPISNHLYFYWYRQILGQKVEFLVSFYNNEISEKSEIFDDQFSVERPDGSNFTLKIRSTKLEDSAMYFCASSSQGRGDQPQHFGDGTRLSIL.

The V call is TRBV6-6, the J call TRBJ1-1; no clear D. The germline V gene encodes CDR1 MNHNY and CDR2 SVGAGI (reference sequence). Trimming pared 0 bases from V and 3 bases from J, leaving 11 bases between. CDR3 length: 15 amino acids. The CDR3: CASSYSLTGDTEAFF. As DNA, the CDR3 is TGTGCCAGCAGTTACTCGTTGACCGGGGACACTGAAGCTTTCTTT.

The chain has TRBV7-9 and TRBJ1-5; D might be TRBD1 (5 bases). CDR1 is SEHNR, CDR2 FQNEAQ, per germline (reference sequence). The CDR3 runs 15 residues. Trimming removed 3 bases at V and 1 base at J, with 10 bases between. CDR3 in amino acids: CASSLRGLSNQPQHF. CDR3 DNA: TGTGCCAGCAGCTTGCGGGGGTTGAGCAATCAGCCCCAGCATTTT.

The genes are TRBV5-1 and TRBJ2-3, with D perhaps matching TRBD1 or TRBD2 (5 bases each). Trimming took off 0 bases at V and 5 bases at J, with 10 bases between the two ends. Per germline, CDR1 SGHRS and CDR2 YFSETQ. There are 14 residues in the CDR3. CDR3 protein: CASSLGGAEDTQYF. CDR3 DNA sequence: TGCGCCAGCAGCTTGGGAGGGGCTGAAGATACGCAGTATTTT.

The chain employs TRBV9 and TRBJ2-1, with 14 bases that match TRBD2. J lost 0 bases, V lost 3 bases, and 5 bases had no gene match. The CDR3 sequence is 18 residues long. Germline CDR1 and CDR2: SGDLS and YYNGEE. CDR3 DNA sequence: TGTGCCAGCAGCGAGACTAGCGGGGGGGCCAGCTCCTACAATGAGCAGTTCTTC. This gives the protein CASSETSGGASSYNEQFF.

The sample holds one count of this clone. V and J are TRBV19 and TRBJ2-2, with TRBD2 matching 7 bases. Germline V gene lookup returns CDR1 LNHDA and CDR2 SQIVND (reference sequence). The CDR3 covers 16 residues. V was pared by 7 bases and J by 5 bases, with 13 bases of the junction left unmatched. CDR3 region: CASTIRGEGRTGELFF. DNA for the CDR3: TGTGCCAGTACCATACGTGGGGAGGGGAGGACCGGGGAGCTGTTTTTT.